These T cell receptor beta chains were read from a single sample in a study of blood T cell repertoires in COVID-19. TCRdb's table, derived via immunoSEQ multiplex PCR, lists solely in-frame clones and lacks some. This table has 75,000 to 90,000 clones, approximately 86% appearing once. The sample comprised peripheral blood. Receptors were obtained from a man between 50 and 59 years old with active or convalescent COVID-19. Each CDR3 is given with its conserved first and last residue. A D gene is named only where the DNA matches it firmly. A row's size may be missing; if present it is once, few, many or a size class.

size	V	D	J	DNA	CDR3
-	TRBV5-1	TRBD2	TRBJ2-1	TGCGCCAGCAGCGTCTTTAGCGGGGGGGCCAACAATGAGCAGTTCTTC	CASSVFSGGANNEQFF
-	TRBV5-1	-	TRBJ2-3	TGCGCCAGCAGGGTTGGGGGGTCGGACCTTAGACCGCAGTATTTT	CASRVGGSDLRPQYF
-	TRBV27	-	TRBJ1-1	TGTGCCAGCAGTTTCGGGGGGATCACTGAAGCTTTCTTT	CASSFGGITEAFF
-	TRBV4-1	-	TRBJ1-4	TGCGCCAGCAGCCGAGGACCTCGGGGGTCTAATGAAAAACTGTTTTTT	CASSRGPRGSNEKLFF
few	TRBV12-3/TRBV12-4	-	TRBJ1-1	TGTGCCAGCAGCCTCGGAGAGGACACTGAAGCTTTCTTT	CASSLGEDTEAFF
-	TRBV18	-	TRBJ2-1	TGTGCCAGCTCACCGGGTACTGCGGGTGAGCAGTTCTTC	CASSPGTAGEQFF
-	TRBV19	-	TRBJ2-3	TGTGCCAGCGCTAGCCTGGGGGGGCGAACAGATACGCAGTATTTT	CASASLGGRTDTQYF
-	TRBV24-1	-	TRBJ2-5	TGTGCCACCCGGAAGGGGGGGGGCCCCCAAGAGACCCAGTACTTC	CATRKGGGPQETQYF
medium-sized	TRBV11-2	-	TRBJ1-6	TGTGCCAGCAGCTTAGAGGCCGGGGGTACTTCACCCCTCCACTTT	CASSLEAGGTSPLHF
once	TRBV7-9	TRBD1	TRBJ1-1	TGTGCCAGCAGCTTACAGGGGGCCACTGAAGCTTTCTTT	CASSLQGATEAFF
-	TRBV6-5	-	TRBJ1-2	TGTGCCAGCAGCCCGACAGGAACCGGCTACACCTTC	CASSPTGTGYTF
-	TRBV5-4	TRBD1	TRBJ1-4	TGTGCCAGCAGCTTGGGACAGGGAGACGAAAAACTGTTTTTT	CASSLGQGDEKLFF
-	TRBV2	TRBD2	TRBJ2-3	TGTGCCAGCAGAGCGGGGGAAGGAGATACGCAGTATTTT	CASRAGEGDTQYF
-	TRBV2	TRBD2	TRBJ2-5	TGTGCCAGCAGGAAACTAGCGGGGGGCCCGTGGGAGACCCAGTACTTC	CASRKLAGGPWETQYF
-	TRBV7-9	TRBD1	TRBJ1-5	TGTGCCAGCAGCGTTGACAGGGGTGATCAGCCCCAGCATTTT	CASSVDRGDQPQHF
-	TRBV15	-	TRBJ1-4	TGTGCCACCAGCAGGGGAGGTTCCTTAAATGAAAAACTGTTTTTT	CATSRGGSLNEKLFF
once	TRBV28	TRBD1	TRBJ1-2	TGTGCCAGCAGCTACTCCACAGGGGGCGACTATGGCTACACCTTC	CASSYSTGGDYGYTF
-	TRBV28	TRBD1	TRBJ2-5	TGTGCCAGCAGTTCAGTCCCGGGACAGGGGGCAGGGGAGACCCAGTACTTC	CASSSVPGQGAGETQYF
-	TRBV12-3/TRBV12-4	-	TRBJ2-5	TGTGCCAGCAGTTTATCTAGCCCAGGTCCCCAGTACTTC	CASSLSSPGPQYF
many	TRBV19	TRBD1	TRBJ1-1	TGTGCCAGCAGGACAGGGAGGCACACTGAAGCTTTCTTT	CASRTGRHTEAFF
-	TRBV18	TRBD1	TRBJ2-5	TGTGCCAGCTCATTCGGACAGGATCTACAAGAGACCCAGTACTTC	CASSFGQDLQETQYF
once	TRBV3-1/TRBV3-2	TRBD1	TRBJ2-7	TGTGCCAGCAGCTTGGGGGGACAGGGTTCCTACGAGCAGTACTTC	CASSLGGQGSYEQYF
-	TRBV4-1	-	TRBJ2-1	TGCGCCAGCAGCCATGCGTCTGAGCAGTTCTTC	CASSHASEQFF
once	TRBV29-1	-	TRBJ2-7	TGCAGCGTTGGCCGGGACACTTCCTACGAGCAGTACTTC	CSVGRDTSYEQYF